These 19 T cell receptor beta chains were sequenced from one sample in a study of neurological immune-mediated disorders. Described time point: technical triplicate 3. TCRdb redid the calling of the 5' RACE reads with MiXCR, one entry per CDR3 protein. The sample consists of 25,000 to 35,000 distinct CDR3 sequences, approximately 15% of them appearing once. Sequences were obtained from CD4+ T cells from blood. These receptors were obtained from a female donor with HTLV-1-associated myelopathy (HAM/TSP).

This clonotype is classed as medium-sized. The V and J genes are TRBV28 and TRBJ1-5; 8 bases line up with TRBD1. This CDR3 comprises 15 residues. Germline V lookup: CDR1 MDHEN, CDR2 SYDVKM. V was clipped by 6 bases and J by 2 bases; unmatched bases: 6. Written as DNA, the CDR3 is TGTGCCAGCAGCCCCCCGGGACAGGGCAATCAGCCCCAGCATTTT. It yields the protein CASSPPGQGNQPQHF.

There are many counts of this clonotype. The chain carries TRBV15 and TRBJ2-5, with a weak D call TRBD1 (6 bases). The V end was cut by 0 bases, the J end by 5 bases, with 10 bases between. The CDR3 length is 14 residues. Germline CDR1 reads LNHNV; CDR2 reads YYDKDF (reference sequence). This CDR3 reads CATSREQGRETQYF. The CDR3 DNA reads as TGTGCCACCAGCAGAGAACAGGGACGGGAGACCCAGTACTTC. Full variable domain (remainder filled in from reference TRBV15 and TRBJ2-5): DAMVIQNPRYQVTQFGKPVTLSCSQTLNHNVMYWYQQKSSQAPKLLFHYYDKDFNNEADTPDNFQSRRPNTSFCFLDIRSPGLGDTAMYLCATSREQGRETQYFGPGTRLLVL.

This clonotype has a count of ten or more. The genes are TRBV20-1 and TRBJ2-7; D not resolved. The CDR3 is 12 amino acids. V was cut by 0 bases and J by 7 bases, with 10 bases left in between. CDR1 is DFQATT, CDR2 SNEGSKA, per germline (reference sequence). The CDR3 protein is CSARDLVGEQYF. CDR3 DNA sequence: TGCAGTGCTAGAGATCTAGTTGGAGAGCAGTACTTC.

The sample holds many counts of this clonotype. The CDR3 region is CASSQGVLRAFF. CDR3 nucleotides: TGTGCCAGCAGCCAAGGCGTGCTACGGGCTTTCTTT. This rearrangement joins TRBV14 to TRBJ1-1; D uncertain. V lost 1 base, J lost 11 bases, and 11 bases lay in between. The CDR3 has 12 residues. Germline assignment: CDR1 SGHDN and CDR2 FVKESK. The full variable domain, completed using reference TRBV14 and TRBJ1-1, is EAGVTQFPSHSVIEKGQTVTLRCDPISGHDNLYWYRRVMGKEIKFLLHFVKESKQDESGMPNNRFLAERTGGTYSTLKVQPAELEDSGVYFCASSQGVLRAFFGQGTRLTVV.

This clonotype has ten or more counts. The chain joins TRBV12-3 or TRBV12-4 to TRBJ1-1; D call uncertain. This CDR3 region has 13 residues. The V gene lost 6 bases and the J gene lost 1 base, with 9 bases spanning the gap. The CDR3 coding sequence is TGTGCCAGCAGCCCGGACTCGAACACTGAAGCTTTCTTT. This codes for CASSPDSNTEAFF.

This clonotype has a count of ten or more. This rearrangement joins TRBV20-1 to TRBJ2-5; 8 positions match TRBD2. The CDR3 is 14 residues long. Germline trimming cut 1 base from V and 7 bases from J; bases unmatched to any gene: 8. In germline, CDR1 is DFQATT, CDR2 SNEGSKA (reference sequence). The CDR3 reads CSARAGGPSGTQYF. The DNA for the CDR3 is TGCAGTGCTAGAGCGGGGGGGCCGAGTGGGACCCAGTACTTC.

This clonotype was seen repeatedly, ten times or more. The chain uses TRBV20-1 and TRBJ2-3; 12 nucleotides line up with TRBD1. Germline lookup yields CDR1 DFQATT and CDR2 SNEGSKA (reference sequence). CDR3 length: 15 amino acids. After removal of 3 bases from V and 5 bases from J, the junction contained 6 bases not matched to a gene. As DNA, the CDR3 is TGCAGTGCTAGCCCCGGGACAGGGGGCATAGATACGCAGTATTTT. Translating gives CSASPGTGGIDTQYF.

This clonotype was seen many times. In DNA form, the CDR3 reads TGTGCCAGCAGCCGGGAACCGAACACTGAAGCTTTCTTT. This codes for CASSREPNTEAFF. The V and J genes are TRBV6-5 and TRBJ1-1; no clear D. This CDR3 spans 13 amino acids. V lost 6 bases to trimming and J lost 1 base, with 9 bases between them. Germline loops: CDR1 MNHEY, CDR2 SVGAGI.

This clonotype was seen ten or more times. The rearrangement joins TRBV7-8 to TRBJ1-5; D is unclear. Germline assignment: CDR1 SGHVS and CDR2 FQNEAQ. Between the trimmed V and J ends, which lost 5 bases and 5 bases, there was a span of 7 bases. The CDR3 consists of 12 residues. CDR3 protein: CASSLVDQPQHF. DNA for the CDR3: TGTGCCAGCAGCCTAGTGGATCAGCCCCAGCATTTT.

The genes are TRBV27 and TRBJ1-5, with D unresolved. The ends were cut back, 6 bases at V and 11 bases at J, with 14 bases in the middle. The CDR3 extends over 12 amino acids. Germline CDR1 is MNHEY and CDR2 is SMNVEV (reference sequence). The DNA of the CDR3 is TGTGCCAGCAGCCAATTGGGCTCGGCCCAGCATTTT. Translation: CASSQLGSAQHF.

Many counts were recorded for this clonotype. CDR3 region: CASSLGGLDQPQHF. CDR3 coding DNA: TGCGCCAGCAGCTTAGGTGGACTGGATCAGCCCCAGCATTTT. The genes are TRBV5-1 and TRBJ1-5; D is undetermined. Trimming removed 2 bases from V and 5 bases from J, with 11 bases in between. The CDR3 has 14 amino acids. Germline CDR1 SGHRS, CDR2 YFSETQ.

This clonotype was seen ten or more times. The genes are TRBV11-2 and TRBJ2-6, with D possibly TRBD1 on 5 matching bases. The CDR3 covers 15 residues. From germline, CDR1 is SGHAT and CDR2 FQNNGV. The V end was cut by 5 bases, the J end by 1 base, with 9 bases between. The CDR3 protein is CASSAQGSGANVLTF. The DNA for the CDR3 is TGTGCCAGCAGCGCGCAGGGTTCTGGGGCCAACGTCCTGACTTTC.

This clonotype was recorded at least ten times. The chain links TRBV3-1 to TRBJ2-5; TRBD2 might be the D (5 bases). The CDR3 has 13 amino acids. The germline V gene has CDR1 LGHDT and CDR2 YNNKEL (reference sequence). Trimming removed 1 base at V and 9 bases at J, with 12 bases between. The CDR3 DNA reads as TGTGCCAGCAGCCAAGGCGGTCGGGGATCCCAGTACTTC. This encodes CASSQGGRGSQYF.

By sample share, this clonotype is medium-sized (0.01 to 0.1%). V and J are TRBV20-1 and TRBJ2-7; tentatively, D is TRBD1 or TRBD2 (7 bases each). Germline V gene data show CDR1 as DFQATT and CDR2 as SNEGSKA (reference sequence). This CDR3 contains 15 residues. V was clipped by 0 bases and J by 3 bases, with 15 bases between them. CDR3 coding DNA: TGCAGTGCTAGAGATCAGGGGAGGGGGCTCTACGAGCAGTACTTC. This codes for CSARDQGRGLYEQYF.

This clonotype was seen many times. The J gene is TRBJ1-1, the V gene TRBV5-6; D is possibly TRBD1 (6 bases). CDR1 and CDR2 (germline): SGHDT, YYEEEE. V was trimmed by 4 bases and J by 5 bases, leaving 18 bases between them. The CDR3 is 15 residues long. As DNA, the CDR3 is TGTGCCAGCAGCGGTACAGGGATAGAAAGGACTGAAGCTTTCTTT. It yields the protein CASSGTGIERTEAFF.

The sample holds many counts of this clonotype. This could be a read error, since a much larger clone is one nucleotide away. The chain couples TRBV6-1 to TRBJ2-2, with a possible D match to TRBD2 (6 bases). Trimming took 10 bases from V and 5 from J, leaving 17 bases between them. This CDR3 has 14 amino acids. Per germline, CDR1 MNHNS and CDR2 SASEGT. CDR3 sequence: CANAADRETGELFF. The DNA of the CDR3 is TGTGCCAACGCGGCGGACCGGGAGACCGGGGAGCTGTTTTTT.

This clonotype was recorded many times. V and J are TRBV7-3 and TRBJ1-1, with 7 bases lining up with TRBD1. The CDR3 is 15 amino acids. The V gene's germline CDR1 is SGHTA and CDR2 FQGTGA. Trimming took 4 bases from V and 0 from J; bases not matched to a gene: 5. CDR3 region: CASSYDRAMNTEAFF. DNA of the CDR3: TGTGCCAGCAGCTACGACAGGGCGATGAACACTGAAGCTTTCTTT.

The sample holds many counts of this clonotype. The chain is built from TRBV28 and TRBJ1-1; D uncertain. The V gene lost 4 bases and the J gene lost 7 bases, with 16 bases spanning the gap. The CDR3 is made up of 14 amino acids. Germline CDR1 MDHEN, CDR2 SYDVKM. The CDR3 spells CASSYLDSPDEAFF. The CDR3 region has the DNA TGTGCCAGCAGTTACCTGGACTCACCGGATGAAGCTTTCTTT.

The genes are TRBV6-5 and TRBJ2-4; 8 bases agree with TRBD1. Germline values: CDR1 MNHEY, CDR2 SVGAGI. This CDR3 is 19 amino acids long. Germline trimming cut 0 bases from V and 2 bases from J; bases unmatched to any gene: 12. This CDR3 is CASSYSAEGQAFPKNIQYF. Written as DNA, the CDR3 is TGTGCCAGCAGTTACTCCGCGGAGGGACAGGCCTTCCCCAAAAACATTCAGTACTTC.